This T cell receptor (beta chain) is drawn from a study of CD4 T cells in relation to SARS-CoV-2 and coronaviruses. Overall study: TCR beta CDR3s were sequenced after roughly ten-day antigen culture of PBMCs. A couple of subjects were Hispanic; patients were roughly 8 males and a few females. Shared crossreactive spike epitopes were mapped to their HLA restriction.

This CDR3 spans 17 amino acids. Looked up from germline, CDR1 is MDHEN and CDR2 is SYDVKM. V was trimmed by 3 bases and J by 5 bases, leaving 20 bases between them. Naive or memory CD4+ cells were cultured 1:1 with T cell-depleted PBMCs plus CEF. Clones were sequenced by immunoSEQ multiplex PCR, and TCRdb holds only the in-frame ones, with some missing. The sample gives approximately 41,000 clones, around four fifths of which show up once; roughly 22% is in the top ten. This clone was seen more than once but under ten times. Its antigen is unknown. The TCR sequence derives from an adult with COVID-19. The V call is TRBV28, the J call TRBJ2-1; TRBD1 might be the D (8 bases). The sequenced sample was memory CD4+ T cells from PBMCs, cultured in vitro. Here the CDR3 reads CASSLRQGRGPDNEQFF. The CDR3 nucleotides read TGTGCCAGCAGTTTGAGACAGGGGAGGGGACCTGACAATGAGCAGTTCTTC.